The 22 T cell receptor beta chains given below trace back to one sample, sequenced in a study of T cells after yellow fever vaccination. TCRdb reanalysed the 5' RACE reads using MiXCR and keeps one entry per CDR3 protein. The data show about 340,000 distinct CDR3 sequences, approximately 13% seen once. This sample comprised CD4+ T cells sorted from PBMCs, obtained 15 days after the yellow fever booster vaccination. These receptors came from a man between 18 and 35 years old who received the YFV17D yellow fever vaccine.

A few counts support this clonotype. The chain couples TRBV25-1 to TRBJ2-6; possible D gene TRBD2, 5 bases. Germline loops: CDR1 MGHDK, CDR2 SYGVNS. This CDR3 contains 18 residues. The V gene lost 10 bases and the J gene lost 0 bases, with 22 bases spanning the gap. CDR3 amino acids: CATTGVQGRSSGANVLTF. CDR3 nucleotides: TGTGCCACCACCGGGGTCCAAGGACGAAGCTCTGGGGCCAACGTCCTGACTTTC. Using reference TRBV25-1 and TRBJ2-6 for the parts outside the CDR3, the full variable domain is EADIYQTPRYLVIGTGKKITLECSQTMGHDKMYWYQQDPGMELHLIHYSYGVNSTEKGDLSSESTVSRIRTEHFPLTLESARPSHTSQYLCATTGVQGRSSGANVLTFGAGSRLTVL.

This clonotype has at least ten counts. The chain combines TRBV4-2 with TRBJ2-1; D is tentatively TRBD1 or TRBD2 (6 bases each). The CDR3 consists of 16 residues. Trimming cost V 0 bases and J 2 bases, with 11 bases left between them. Germline CDR1 and CDR2: LGHNA and YNFKEQ. CDR3 sequence: CASSQDPEGAYNEQFF. The CDR3 region has the DNA TGTGCCAGCAGCCAAGATCCGGAGGGGGCCTACAATGAGCAGTTCTTC.

The rearrangement uses TRBV5-4 and TRBJ2-7; D ambiguous. CDR3 length equals 13 residues. The ends were cut back, 0 bases at V and 6 bases at J, with 10 bases in the middle. CDR1 SGHNT and CDR2 YYREEE come from the germline V gene (reference sequence). The CDR3 DNA reads TGTGCCAGCAGCTTGGACAGTTCCGGCGAGCAGTACTTC. Amino acids: CASSLDSSGEQYF.

This chain links TRBV9 with TRBJ2-3; TRBD2 is a possible D gene (6 bases). This CDR3 has 14 residues. V dropped 6 bases and J dropped 4 bases, with 15 bases sitting between them. The germline gives CDR1 SGDLS, CDR2 YYNGEE. CDR3 protein: CASNKGPGADTQYF. For the CDR3, the DNA is TGTGCCAGCAACAAGGGACCGGGAGCAGATACGCAGTATTTT.

The chain uses TRBV7-9 and TRBJ2-2, with TRBD2 matching 7 bases. Unmatched junction bases numbered 12, after V lost 9 bases and J lost 5 bases. From germline, CDR1 is SEHNR and CDR2 FQNEAQ (reference sequence). The CDR3 contains 15 residues. DNA of the CDR3: TGTGCCAGGGCCGGGGACTACTTCGTAACCGGGGAGCTGTTTTTT. Residues: CARAGDYFVTGELFF.

V is TRBV7-2 and J is TRBJ2-1, with TRBD2 matching 13 bases. J lost 6 bases, V lost 6 bases, and 5 bases had no gene match. There are 15 residues in the CDR3. The germline CDR1 and CDR2 sequences are SGHTA and FQGNSA. In DNA form, the CDR3 reads TGTGCCAGCAGACCTCGACTAGCGGGAGGCAATGAGCAGTTCTTC. Protein product: CASRPRLAGGNEQFF.

V and J are TRBV5-5 and TRBJ2-1; D may be TRBD2 (6 bases). CDR3 length: 16 residues. V lost 2 bases, J lost 8 bases, and 20 bases lay in between. Germline CDR1 reads SGHKS; CDR2 reads YYEKEE (reference sequence). The CDR3 reads CASSFRDSDTGDEQFF. Here the CDR3 DNA reads TGTGCCAGCAGCTTCCGGGACTCCGACACGGGGGATGAGCAGTTCTTC.

This clonotype was found a few times. V gene TRBV7-2 combines with J gene TRBJ2-3; possible D gene TRBD2, 5 bases. The germline V gene encodes CDR1 SGHTA and CDR2 FQGNSA. V lost 2 bases to trimming and J lost 1 base, with 13 bases between them. The CDR3 has 16 amino acids. The CDR3 nucleotides are TGTGCCAGCAGCTTACAACCGGGGTTGGGCACAGATACGCAGTATTTT. Its protein is CASSLQPGLGTDTQYF.

There are a few counts of this clonotype. CDR3 in DNA: TGTGCCAGCAGTCAGGACTATCCCCGTGGGTTCTTC. This codes for CASSQDYPRGFF. This chain connects TRBV6-1 to TRBJ2-1; TRBD2 is a possible D gene (6 bases). Trimming stripped 5 bases from V and 15 bases from J, with 17 bases between. The CDR3 runs to 12 residues. Germline CDR1 is MNHNS and CDR2 is SASEGT.

A few counts support this clonotype. The chain has TRBV6-2 or TRBV6-3 and TRBJ2-7; 8 bases fit TRBD2. V lost 4 bases, J lost 7 bases, and 18 bases stayed unmatched. CDR1 is MNHEY and CDR2 is SVGEGT in the germline V gene. The CDR3 has 17 amino acids. The CDR3 DNA is TGTGCCAGCAGTTTCGCCTCGAGCGGGGAGACGGGAGGGGAGCAGTACGTC. Its translation: CASSFASSGETGGEQYV.

This clonotype was observed a handful of times. The chain recombines TRBV19 with TRBJ2-3; no clear D. Trimming stripped 6 bases from V and 5 bases from J, with 12 bases between. This CDR3 is 13 amino acids long. The V gene's germline CDR1 is LNHDA and CDR2 SQIVND (reference sequence). The CDR3: CASSGRLIDTQYF. In nucleotides, the CDR3 is TGTGCCAGTAGCGGACGATTGATAGATACGCAGTATTTT.

The rearrangement links TRBV11-2 to TRBJ1-6, with D perhaps matching TRBD1 (6 bases). The CDR3 sequence is 17 residues long. The germline V gene has CDR1 SGHAT and CDR2 FQNNGV. V gave up 5 bases and J gave up 6 bases, with 20 bases separating them. CDR3 DNA: TGTGCCAGCAGCGATTGGACAGCCGCCCTGGGTAATTCACCCCTCCACTTT. It is translated as CASSDWTAALGNSPLHF.

The chain uses TRBV5-1 and TRBJ2-7; 11 nucleotides align to TRBD1. Trimming took 5 bases from V and 5 from J; bases not matched to a gene: 9. Per germline, CDR1 SGHRS and CDR2 YFSETQ. The CDR3 extends over 15 amino acids. The CDR3 DNA follows: TGCGCCAGCAGTCCAGGCGGACAGGGGGCCCACGAGCAGTACGTC. Encoded protein: CASSPGGQGAHEQYV.

V and J are TRBV5-6 and TRBJ1-5; D perhaps matches TRBD1 (5 bases). Trimming shortened V by 1 base and J by 3 bases, and 8 bases separated the two germline ends. The length of the CDR3 is 14 residues. Per the germline V gene, CDR1 is SGHDT and CDR2 is YYEEEE. DNA of the CDR3: TGTGCCAGCAGCTTGACAGGTTACAATCAGCCCCAGCATTTT. Translating it yields CASSLTGYNQPQHF.

The chain recombines TRBV20-1 with TRBJ2-5; D possibly corresponds to TRBD1 (5 bases). The CDR3 runs 12 residues. The V gene lost 3 bases and the J gene lost 5 bases, with 10 bases spanning the gap. CDR1 and CDR2 from the germline V gene are DFQATT and SNEGSKA (reference sequence). The CDR3: CSASGPGETQYF. The CDR3 nucleotides are TGCAGTGCTAGCGGCCCAGGGGAGACCCAGTACTTC.

There are a few counts of this clonotype. V is TRBV29-1 and J is TRBJ2-3; D could derive from TRBD1 or TRBD2 (5 bases each). Germline lookup yields CDR1 SQVTM and CDR2 ANQGSEA. Trimming pared 2 bases from V and 12 bases from J, leaving 18 bases between. This CDR3 has 13 residues. This chain's CDR3 is CSVEHPGRDGQYF. Written as DNA, the CDR3 is TGCAGCGTTGAACACCCCGGCAGGGACGGTCAGTATTTT.

This clonotype was counted only a few times. The chain recombines TRBV15 with TRBJ1-2; 7 bases line up with TRBD1. This CDR3 has 15 residues. After removal of 1 base from V and 5 bases from J, the junction contained 7 bases not matched to a gene. CDR1 is LNHNV and CDR2 is YYDKDF in the germline V gene (reference sequence). The CDR3 DNA is TGTGCCACCAGCAGAGGGCGACAGGGCGTATATGGCTACACCTTC. Protein: CATSRGRQGVYGYTF.

This clonotype has more than one count but fewer than ten. This sequence joins TRBV7-2 and TRBJ2-7; D uncertain. Germline CDR1 and CDR2: SGHTA and FQGNSA. The CDR3 is made up of 13 amino acids. Trimming shortened V by 1 base and J by 0 bases, and 4 bases separated the two germline ends. The CDR3 nucleotides read TGTGCCAGCAGCTTAGGGGCCTCCTACGAGCAGTACTTC. Protein: CASSLGASYEQYF.

The chain has TRBV2 and TRBJ2-1, with D maybe TRBD1 (6 bases). Trimming pared 7 bases from V and 3 bases from J, leaving 10 bases between. Germline V lookup: CDR1 SNHLY, CDR2 FYNNEI. The CDR3 length is 13 residues. Written as DNA, the CDR3 is TGTGCCAGCACCCTCAGGGGCTACAATGAGCAGTTCTTC. Translating it yields CASTLRGYNEQFF.

In this sample, this clonotype turned up many times. The chain joins TRBV5-1 to TRBJ2-1; D gene ambiguous. CDR1 is SGHRS, CDR2 YFSETQ, per germline. The CDR3 is 15 residues long. Between the trimmed V and J ends, which lost 0 bases and 6 bases, there was a span of 13 bases. CDR3 region: CASSLEVLTANEQFF. The CDR3 DNA reads TGCGCCAGCAGCTTGGAGGTATTGACGGCCAATGAGCAGTTCTTC.

The genes are TRBV5-8 and TRBJ2-2; the D gene could be TRBD1 or TRBD2 (5 bases each). The CDR3 has 18 amino acids. In germline, CDR1 is SGHTS, CDR2 YDEGEE. Trimming took 5 bases from V and 1 from J, leaving 21 bases between them. CDR3 region: CASSPSSPGRMNTGELFF. Here the CDR3 DNA reads TGTGCCAGCAGTCCCTCATCTCCGGGACGGATGAACACCGGGGAGCTGTTTTTT. The full variable domain, its missing parts supplied by reference TRBV5-8 and TRBJ2-2, is EAGVTQSPTHLIKTRGQQATLRCSPISGHTSVYWYQQALGLGLQFLLWYDEGEERNRGNFPPRFSGRQFPNYSSELNVNALELEDSALYLCASSPSSPGRMNTGELFFGEGSRLTVL.

This clonotype was picked up a small number of times. This chain joins TRBV4-3 and TRBJ2-2; D is perhaps TRBD1 (6 bases). The CDR3 contains 15 residues. CDR1 is LGHNA, CDR2 YSLEER, per germline. With 6 bases removed from V and 5 bases from J, the gap between germline ends came to 16 bases. CDR3 loop: CASSYRERRTGELFF. The CDR3 DNA sequence: TGCGCCAGCAGTTACAGGGAGAGGAGGACCGGGGAGCTGTTTTTT.